The 27 T cell receptor beta chains listed next were all sequenced from one sample in a study of blood T cell repertoires in COVID-19. Libraries were prepared by immunoSEQ multiplex PCR; TCRdb keeps only in-frame clonotypes and omits some of them. The data show under 200,000 clones, about 85% seen once. The source material was peripheral blood. The receptor source for this set is a woman in her sixties or seventies with COVID-19, enrolled during active disease.

The V and J genes are TRBV29-1 and TRBJ2-7; 9 bases align to TRBD1. This CDR3 spans 14 amino acids. The junction had 10 bases not matched to a gene; V was cut back by 5 bases and J by 5 bases. Germline V gene data show CDR1 as SQVTM and CDR2 as ANQGSEA. CDR3 sequence reads: CSVSTGTGTHEQYF. The CDR3, as DNA: TGCAGCGTTAGTACCGGGACAGGGACTCACGAGCAGTACTTC.

This sequence joins TRBV5-1 and TRBJ1-4, with 8 nucleotides matching TRBD1. The CDR3 runs 16 residues. V trimming: 4 bases; J trimming: 3 bases; junction bases outside the gene matches: 8. Per germline, CDR1 SGHRS and CDR2 YFSETQ. CDR3 loop: CASSGQGGGSNEKLFF. The CDR3 DNA is TGCGCCAGCAGCGGACAGGGAGGAGGTTCTAATGAAAAACTGTTTTTT.

This clone occurred a few times. The chain is built from TRBV28 and TRBJ2-7, with D maybe TRBD2 (5 bases). Trimming took off 2 bases at V and 3 bases at J, with 8 bases between the two ends. The length of the CDR3 is 13 residues. Germline CDR1 reads MDHEN; CDR2 reads SYDVKM. The CDR3 sequence is CASSLGRGYEQYV. The CDR3 bases are TGTGCCAGCAGTTTAGGCCGGGGCTACGAGCAGTACGTC.

J is TRBJ1-2 and V is TRBV19; D call uncertain. Trimming stripped 5 bases from V and 3 bases from J, with 13 bases between. The CDR3 length is 14 residues. Germline loops: CDR1 LNHDA, CDR2 SQIVND (reference sequence). The CDR3 DNA follows: TGTGCCAGTAGTTTCCCTCCGGCGGACTATGGCTACACCTTC. This sequence encodes CASSFPPADYGYTF.

The CDR3 sequence is CASRADSSNEQFF. CDR3 nucleotides: TGTGCCAGCAGGGCGGACAGCTCTAATGAGCAGTTCTTC. The chain couples TRBV2 to TRBJ2-1, with D possibly TRBD1 on 6 matching bases. Germline V lookup: CDR1 SNHLY, CDR2 FYNNEI. V dropped 6 bases and J dropped 7 bases, with 13 bases sitting between them. The CDR3 is 13 amino acids.

In regard to this clone: One end of the junction does not line up with germline, which may come from a read error. This rearrangement joins TRBV6-1 to TRBJ1-1; D uncertain. In germline, CDR1 is MNHNS, CDR2 SASEGT. This CDR3 has 12 amino acids. The CDR3 DNA reads TGTGCCAGCAGCGAAGGAGGGTCTGGGGCTTTCTTT. Encoded protein: CASSEGGSGAFF.

The chain is built from TRBV11-2 and TRBJ1-2; 7 bases are shared with TRBD1. The germline V gene encodes CDR1 SGHAT and CDR2 FQNNGV. There are 14 residues in the CDR3. After removal of 6 bases from V and 3 bases from J, the junction contained 7 bases not matched to a gene. CDR3 protein: CASRYQGDDYGYTF. CDR3 DNA: TGTGCCAGCAGGTATCAGGGGGATGACTATGGCTACACCTTC.

The chain has TRBV6-5 and TRBJ2-1, with D tentatively TRBD2 (5 bases). Germline lookup yields CDR1 MNHEY and CDR2 SVGAGI. This CDR3 comprises 15 residues. V was clipped by 8 bases and J by 5 bases, with 19 bases between them. The CDR3 nucleotides are TGTGCCAGCTCTCAACTACCGGGAAACCACAATGAGCAGTTCTTC. Protein product: CASSQLPGNHNEQFF.

This chain connects TRBV6-5 to TRBJ1-1; D gene ambiguous. This CDR3 spans 13 amino acids. Germline CDR1 is MNHEY and CDR2 is SVGAGI. Between the trimmed V and J ends, which lost 2 bases and 5 bases, there was a span of 9 bases. CDR3 DNA sequence: TGTGCCAGCAGTTACACAGCGGGGACTGAAGCTTTCTTT. Translated, it gives CASSYTAGTEAFF.

J is TRBJ2-1 and V is TRBV19, with 8 nucleotides matching TRBD2. CDR1 LNHDA and CDR2 SQIVND come from the germline V gene (reference sequence). With V trimmed by 2 bases and J by 4 bases, 7 bases remained unmatched. This CDR3 has 16 residues. The CDR3, as DNA: TGTGCCAGTAGTATAAGGAGCGGGAGAATGTACAATGAGCAGTTCTTC. It encodes CASSIRSGRMYNEQFF. Together with reference TRBV19 and TRBJ2-1, the CDR3 gives the full variable domain: DGGITQSPKYLFRKEGQNVTLSCEQNLNHDAMYWYRQDPGQGLRLIYYSQIVNDFQKGDIAEGYSVSREKKESFPLTVTSAQKNPTAFYLCASSIRSGRMYNEQFFGPGTRLTVL.

The chain recombines TRBV25-1 with TRBJ2-3; TRBD2 aligns across 9 bases. Per the germline V gene, CDR1 is MGHDK and CDR2 is SYGVNS. This CDR3 contains 17 residues. V was clipped by 3 bases and J by 5 bases; unmatched bases: 12. CDR3 sequence (DNA): TGTGCCAGCAGTGACCCTCGCCCAGCGGGAGGTATAGATACGCAGTATTTT. This gives the protein CASSDPRPAGGIDTQYF. Looking up the rest from reference TRBV25-1 and TRBJ2-3 gives the full variable domain: EADIYQTPRYLVIGTGKKITLECSQTMGHDKMYWYQQDPGMELHLIHYSYGVNSTEKGDLSSESTVSRIRTEHFPLTLESARPSHTSQYLCASSDPRPAGGIDTQYFGPGTRLTVL.

This clone was seen only a few times. The rearrangement uses TRBV4-1 and TRBJ2-7; 11 nucleotides line up with TRBD1. V gave up 4 bases and J gave up 3 bases; unmatched junction bases: 5. The length of the CDR3 is 15 residues. Looked up from germline, CDR1 is MGHRA and CDR2 is YSYEKL. The CDR3, as DNA: TGCGCCAGCAGCCTAACCGGGACAGGGGGCTACGAGCAGTACTTC. It codes for CASSLTGTGGYEQYF.

The chain has TRBV19 and TRBJ2-6; 8 nucleotides match TRBD1. The germline V gene has CDR1 LNHDA and CDR2 SQIVND (reference sequence). Trimming took 3 bases from V and 2 from J; bases not matched to a gene: 9. The CDR3 is 18 amino acids. The CDR3 nucleotides are TGTGCCAGTAGTATTGCCGGGCAGGGGGCGGCTGGGGCCAACGTCCTGACTTTC. This translates into CASSIAGQGAAGANVLTF.

This clone showed up just a few times. The genes are TRBV7-6 and TRBJ1-2; 7 bases agree with TRBD1. The germline V gene has CDR1 SGHVS and CDR2 FNYEAQ. The CDR3 contains 13 residues. Unmatched junction bases numbered 5, after V lost 4 bases and J lost 6 bases. As DNA, the CDR3 is TGTGCCAGCAGCTACAGGGGAGGCAATGGCTACACCTTC. Amino acids: CASSYRGGNGYTF.

For this clone: This sample includes further DNA sequences coding for the same CDR3. The chain carries TRBV5-1 and TRBJ1-1; D unresolved. The V end lost 4 bases, the J end lost 1 base, and 11 bases lay between the germline ends. CDR1 is SGHRS and CDR2 is YFSETQ in the germline V gene. This CDR3 region has 14 residues. The CDR3 reads CASSLRGRNTEAFF. CDR3 DNA: TGCGCCAGCAGCCTGCGGGGTAGGAACACTGAAGCTTTCTTT.

This clone has a single count. This rearrangement joins TRBV29-1 to TRBJ2-7; TRBD1 aligns across 9 bases. V lost 7 bases and J lost 5; bases outside the gene matches: 9. The CDR3 loop spans 13 amino acids. The germline gives CDR1 SQVTM, CDR2 ANQGSEA. The CDR3 here is CSGRGTGIDEQYF. The CDR3 DNA is TGCAGCGGGAGGGGGACAGGGATCGACGAGCAGTACTTC.

The chain joins TRBV6-5 to TRBJ1-4, with a possible D match to TRBD1 (5 bases). Germline-derived CDR1 and CDR2 are MNHEY and SVGAGI. V gave up 6 bases and J gave up 7 bases, with 15 bases separating them. This CDR3 has 14 residues. Here the CDR3 DNA reads TGTGCCAGCAGATCTTCAGGGAGGGGTGAAAAACTGTTTTTT. It specifies CASRSSGRGEKLFF.

This clone was seen a handful of times. This chain uses TRBV5-1 with TRBJ2-2; D uncertain. V lost 3 bases and J lost 1, with 10 bases in between. Germline CDR1 SGHRS, CDR2 YFSETQ. The CDR3 covers 15 residues. This CDR3 reads CASSYGSGNTGELFF. CDR3 DNA sequence: TGCGCCAGCAGCTATGGGTCGGGGAACACCGGGGAGCTGTTTTTT.

This rearrangement joins TRBV5-6 to TRBJ2-7, with 13 bases identical to TRBD2. In germline, CDR1 is SGHDT, CDR2 YYEEEE. The CDR3 spans 16 residues. V lost 4 bases, J lost 4 bases, and 8 bases stayed unmatched. The CDR3 DNA is TGTGCCAGCAGCCTTCGGCGGACTAGCGGGAGTTACGAGCAGTACTTC. It codes for CASSLRRTSGSYEQYF. Complete variable domain (other parts from reference TRBV5-6 and TRBJ2-7): DAGVTQSPTHLIKTRGQQVTLRCSPKSGHDTVSWYQQALGQGPQFIFQYYEEEERQRGNFPDRFSGHQFPNYSSELNVNALLLGDSALYLCASSLRRTSGSYEQYFGPGTRLTVT.

This clone was seen only once. V and J are TRBV19 and TRBJ1-2; D is perhaps TRBD1 (6 bases). Germline V CDR1 and CDR2: LNHDA, SQIVND (reference sequence). The length of the CDR3 is 14 residues. Trimming removed 2 bases from V and 5 bases from J, with 12 bases in between. The CDR3 region has the DNA TGTGCCAGTAGTATAACAGGGATCGCGTATGGCTACACCTTC. It specifies CASSITGIAYGYTF.

This clone was seen only a few times. CDR3 in amino acids: CSVELTSGNTGELFF. Written as DNA, the CDR3 is TGCAGCGTTGAATTAACTAGCGGAAACACCGGGGAGCTGTTTTTT. The chain employs TRBV29-1 and TRBJ2-2, with 8 bases identical to TRBD2. The V gene's germline CDR1 is SQVTM and CDR2 ANQGSEA. The trim removed 2 bases at V and 2 bases at J, leaving 4 bases unmatched. This CDR3 comprises 15 residues.

This chain connects TRBV11-3 to TRBJ1-1; TRBD1 might be the D (5 bases). The CDR3 extends over 14 amino acids. The germline gives CDR1 SGHNT, CDR2 YENEEA. Trimming cost V 5 bases and J 6 bases, with 16 bases left between them. CDR3 in amino acids: CASSLGGSSAEAFF. For the CDR3, the DNA is TGTGCCAGCAGCCTCGGGGGGAGTTCGGCTGAAGCTTTCTTT.

The genes are TRBV3-1 (or the pseudogene TRBV3-2) and TRBJ2-1, with 8 bases that match TRBD2. The V gene's germline CDR1 is LGHDT and CDR2 YNNKEL (reference sequence). Trimming took 8 bases from V and 4 from J; bases not matched to a gene: 4. The CDR3 has 13 residues. In DNA, the CDR3 is TGTGCCAGCGGACGGGAGGGATACAATGAGCAGTTCTTC. Translating gives CASGREGYNEQFF.

The V gene is TRBV24-1, the J gene TRBJ2-1, with TRBD2 identical over 7 bases. Germline values: CDR1 KGHDR, CDR2 SFDVKD. CDR3 length: 17 residues. The ends lost 3 bases at V and 2 bases at J; junction bases unmatched: 9. The CDR3 nucleotides read TGTGCCACCAGTGATCCAGCGGGGATCACCGCCTACAATGAGCAGTTCTTC. Encoded protein: CATSDPAGITAYNEQFF.

The chain joins TRBV30 to TRBJ1-2; 7 positions agree with TRBD1. CDR1 and CDR2 from the germline V gene are GTSNPN and SVGIG (reference sequence). V shed 0 bases and J 7 bases; nucleotides not matched to a gene: 2. The CDR3 consists of 12 residues. For the CDR3, the DNA is TGTGCCTGGAGTGTGCCAGGGGGTGGCTACACCTTC. Amino acid sequence: CAWSVPGGGYTF.

This chain uses TRBV19 with TRBJ2-7; TRBD2 aligns across 12 bases. CDR3 size: 16 residues. Unmatched junction bases numbered 3, after V lost 0 bases and J lost 3 bases. Per the germline V gene, CDR1 is LNHDA and CDR2 is SQIVND (reference sequence). The CDR3 here is CASSIDLAGGVYEQYF. The CDR3 DNA is TGTGCCAGTAGTATAGATCTAGCGGGAGGGGTCTACGAGCAGTACTTC.

V gene TRBV30 combines with J gene TRBJ1-1, with D perhaps TRBD1 (6 bases). Per germline, CDR1 GTSNPN and CDR2 SVGIG (reference sequence). The CDR3 loop spans 13 amino acids. V lost 1 base and J lost 4, with 10 bases in between. CDR3 sequence (DNA): TGTGCCTGGAGTGAAACAGGGATCACTGAAGCTTTCTTT. Residues: CAWSETGITEAFF.